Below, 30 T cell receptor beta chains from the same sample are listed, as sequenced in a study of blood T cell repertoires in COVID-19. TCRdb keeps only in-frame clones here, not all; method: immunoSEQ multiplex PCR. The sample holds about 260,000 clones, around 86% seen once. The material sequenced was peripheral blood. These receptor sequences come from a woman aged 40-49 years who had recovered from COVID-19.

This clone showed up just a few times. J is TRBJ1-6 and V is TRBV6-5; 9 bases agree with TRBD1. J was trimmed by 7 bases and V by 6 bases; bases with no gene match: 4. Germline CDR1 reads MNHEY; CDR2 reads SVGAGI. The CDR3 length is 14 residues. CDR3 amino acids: CASRRDRANSPLHF. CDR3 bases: TGTGCCAGCAGGCGGGACAGGGCGAATTCACCCCTCCACTTT.

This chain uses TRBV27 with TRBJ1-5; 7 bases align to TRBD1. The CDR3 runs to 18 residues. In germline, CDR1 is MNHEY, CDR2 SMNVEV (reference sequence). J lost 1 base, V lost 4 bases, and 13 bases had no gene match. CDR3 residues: CASSSKLDRVGSNQPQHF. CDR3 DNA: TGTGCCAGCAGTTCTAAATTAGACAGGGTCGGGAGCAATCAGCCCCAGCATTTT.

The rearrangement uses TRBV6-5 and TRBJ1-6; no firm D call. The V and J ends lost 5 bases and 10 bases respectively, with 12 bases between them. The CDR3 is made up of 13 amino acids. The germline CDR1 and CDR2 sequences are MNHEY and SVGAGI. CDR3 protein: CASSTSSGSPLHF. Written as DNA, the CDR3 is TGTGCCAGCAGTACCTCAAGTGGCTCACCCCTCCACTTT.

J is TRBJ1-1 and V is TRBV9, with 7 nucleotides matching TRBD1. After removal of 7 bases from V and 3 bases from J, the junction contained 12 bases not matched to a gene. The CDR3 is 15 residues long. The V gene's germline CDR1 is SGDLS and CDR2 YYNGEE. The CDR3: CASSHRGGWDTEAFF. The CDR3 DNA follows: TGTGCCAGCTCTCACAGGGGTGGTTGGGACACTGAAGCTTTCTTT. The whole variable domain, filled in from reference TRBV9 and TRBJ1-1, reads DSGVTQTPKHLITATGQRVTLRCSPRSGDLSVYWYQQSLDQGLQFLIQYYNGEERAKGNILERFSAQQFPDLHSELNLSSLELGDSALYFCASSHRGGWDTEAFFGQGTRLTVV.

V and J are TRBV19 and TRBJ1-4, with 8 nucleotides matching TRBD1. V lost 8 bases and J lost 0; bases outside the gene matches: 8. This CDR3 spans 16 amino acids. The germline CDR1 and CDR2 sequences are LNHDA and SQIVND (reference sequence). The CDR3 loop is CASWTGKIATNEKLFF. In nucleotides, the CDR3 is TGTGCCAGTTGGACAGGGAAGATAGCAACTAATGAAAAACTGTTTTTT.

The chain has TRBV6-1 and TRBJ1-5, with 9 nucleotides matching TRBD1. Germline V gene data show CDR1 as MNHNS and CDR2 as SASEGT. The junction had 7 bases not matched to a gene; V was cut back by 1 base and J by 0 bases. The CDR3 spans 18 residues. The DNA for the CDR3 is TGTGCCAGCAGTGAAGGTCTGGGACAGGGCCTTAGCAATCAGCCCCAGCATTTT. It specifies CASSEGLGQGLSNQPQHF.

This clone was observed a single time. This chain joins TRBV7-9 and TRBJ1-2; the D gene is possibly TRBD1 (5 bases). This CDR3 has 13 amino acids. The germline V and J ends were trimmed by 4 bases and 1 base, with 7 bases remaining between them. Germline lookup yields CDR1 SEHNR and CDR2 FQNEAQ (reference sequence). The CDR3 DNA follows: TGTGCCAGCAGCTCTGGACATAACTATGGCTACACCTTC. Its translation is CASSSGHNYGYTF.

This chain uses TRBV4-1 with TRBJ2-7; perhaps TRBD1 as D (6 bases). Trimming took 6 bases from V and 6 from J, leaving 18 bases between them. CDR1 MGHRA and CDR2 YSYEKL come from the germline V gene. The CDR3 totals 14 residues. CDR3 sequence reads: CASRAEGDTFEQYF. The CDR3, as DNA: TGCGCCAGCAGGGCGGAAGGGGACACGTTCGAGCAGTACTTC.

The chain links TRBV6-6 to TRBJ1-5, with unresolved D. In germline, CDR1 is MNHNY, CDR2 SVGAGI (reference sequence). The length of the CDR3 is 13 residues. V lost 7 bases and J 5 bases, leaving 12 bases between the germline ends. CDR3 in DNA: TGTGCCAGCATCCCGGCGGTTCATCAGCCCCAGCATTTT. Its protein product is CASIPAVHQPQHF.

CDR3 protein: CASSLSLGNAEAFF. CDR3 nucleotide sequence: TGTGCCAGCAGTTTGTCGCTCGGTAACGCTGAAGCTTTCTTT. This chain joins TRBV27 and TRBJ1-1; D gene uncertain. This CDR3 has 14 residues. V was clipped by 3 bases and J by 6 bases, with 14 bases between them. Germline CDR1 is MNHEY and CDR2 is SMNVEV (reference sequence).

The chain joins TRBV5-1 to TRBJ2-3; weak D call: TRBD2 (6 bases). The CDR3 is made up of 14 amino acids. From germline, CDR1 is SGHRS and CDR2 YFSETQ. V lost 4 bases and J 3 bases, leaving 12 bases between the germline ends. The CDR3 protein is CASSADAGTDTQYF. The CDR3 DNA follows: TGCGCCAGCAGCGCCGACGCGGGGACAGATACGCAGTATTTT.

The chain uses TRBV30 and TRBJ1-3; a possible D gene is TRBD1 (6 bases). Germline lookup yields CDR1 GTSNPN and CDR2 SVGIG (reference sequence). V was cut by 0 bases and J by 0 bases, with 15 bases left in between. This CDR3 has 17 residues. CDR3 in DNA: TGTGCCTGGAGTGTACACGGGGGGCTTGGCTCTGGAAACACCATATATTTT. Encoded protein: CAWSVHGGLGSGNTIYF. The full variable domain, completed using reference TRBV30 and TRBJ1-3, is SQTIHQWPATLVQPVGSPLSLECTVEGTSNPNLYWYRQAAGRGLQLLFYSVGIGQISSEVPQNLSASRPQDRQFILSSKKLLLSDSGFYLCAWSVHGGLGSGNTIYFGEGSWLTVV.

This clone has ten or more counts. The CDR3 here is CASSDRSYGYTF. Written as DNA, the CDR3 is TGCGCCAGCAGCGACAGGTCCTATGGCTACACCTTC. This sequence joins TRBV5-1 and TRBJ1-2, with D possibly matching TRBD1 (6 bases). V lost 4 bases to trimming and J lost 4 bases, with 8 bases between them. The CDR3 is made up of 12 amino acids. Per the germline V gene, CDR1 is SGHRS and CDR2 is YFSETQ. Full variable domain (rest looked up from reference TRBV5-1 and TRBJ1-2): KAGVTQTPRYLIKTRGQQVTLSCSPISGHRSVSWYQQTPGQGLQFLFEYFSETQRNKGNFPGRFSGRQFSNSRSEMNVSTLELGDSALYLCASSDRSYGYTFGSGTRLTVV.

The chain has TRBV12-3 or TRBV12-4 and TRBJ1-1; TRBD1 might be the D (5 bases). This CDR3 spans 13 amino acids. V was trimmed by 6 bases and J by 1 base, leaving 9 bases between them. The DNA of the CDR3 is TGTGCCAGCAGAGGGGCGAAGAACACTGAAGCTTTCTTT. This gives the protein CASRGAKNTEAFF.

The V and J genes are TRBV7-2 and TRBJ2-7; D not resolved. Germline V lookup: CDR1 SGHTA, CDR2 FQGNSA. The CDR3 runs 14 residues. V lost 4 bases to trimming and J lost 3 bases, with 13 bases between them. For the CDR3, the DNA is TGTGCCAGCAGCTCGCCGGCGGATAGCTACGAGCAGTACTTC. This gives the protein CASSSPADSYEQYF.

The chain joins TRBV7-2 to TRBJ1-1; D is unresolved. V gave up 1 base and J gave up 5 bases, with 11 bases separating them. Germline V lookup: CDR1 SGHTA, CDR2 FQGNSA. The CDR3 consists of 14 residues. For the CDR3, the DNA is TGTGCCAGCAGCTTAGGTTGGAGGGATACTGAAGCTTTCTTT. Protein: CASSLGWRDTEAFF.

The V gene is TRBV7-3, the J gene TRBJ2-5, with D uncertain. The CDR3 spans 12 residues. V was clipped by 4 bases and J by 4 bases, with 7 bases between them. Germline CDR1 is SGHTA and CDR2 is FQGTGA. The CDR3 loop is CASSSNTETQYF. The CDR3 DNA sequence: TGTGCCAGCAGCTCCAACACAGAGACCCAGTACTTC.

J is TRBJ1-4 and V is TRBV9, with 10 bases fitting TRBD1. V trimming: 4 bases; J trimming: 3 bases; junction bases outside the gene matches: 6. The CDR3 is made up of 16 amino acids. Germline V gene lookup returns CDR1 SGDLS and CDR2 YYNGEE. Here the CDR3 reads CASSFAGTGANEKLFF. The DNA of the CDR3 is TGTGCCAGCAGCTTCGCCGGGACAGGGGCTAATGAAAAACTGTTTTTT.

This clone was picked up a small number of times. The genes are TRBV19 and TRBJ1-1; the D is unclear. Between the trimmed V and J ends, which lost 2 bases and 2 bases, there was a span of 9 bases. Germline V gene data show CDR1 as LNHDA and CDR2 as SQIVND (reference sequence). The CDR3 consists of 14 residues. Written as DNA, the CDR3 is TGTGCCAGTAGTATATCCGGCGGCAACACTGAAGCTTTCTTT. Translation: CASSISGGNTEAFF.

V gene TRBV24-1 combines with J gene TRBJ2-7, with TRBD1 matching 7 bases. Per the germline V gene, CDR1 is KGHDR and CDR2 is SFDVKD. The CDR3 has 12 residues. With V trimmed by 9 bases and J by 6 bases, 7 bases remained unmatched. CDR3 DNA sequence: TGTGCCACCTCGGGACAGACGGGCGAGCAGTACTTC. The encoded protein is CATSGQTGEQYF.

The CDR3 DNA reads as TGTGCCAGCAGTTTCAGACAACCCTACGAGCAGTACTTC. This sequence encodes CASSFRQPYEQYF. V and J are TRBV12-3 or TRBV12-4 and TRBJ2-7; D is undetermined. V lost 3 bases, J lost 2 bases, and 8 bases lay in between. The CDR3 is made up of 13 amino acids.

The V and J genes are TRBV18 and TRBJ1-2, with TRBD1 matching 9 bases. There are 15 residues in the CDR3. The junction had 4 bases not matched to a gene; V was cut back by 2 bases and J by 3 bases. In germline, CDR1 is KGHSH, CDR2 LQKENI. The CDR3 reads CASSPSGTGHYGYTF. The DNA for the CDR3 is TGTGCCAGCTCACCATCCGGGACAGGGCACTATGGCTACACCTTC.

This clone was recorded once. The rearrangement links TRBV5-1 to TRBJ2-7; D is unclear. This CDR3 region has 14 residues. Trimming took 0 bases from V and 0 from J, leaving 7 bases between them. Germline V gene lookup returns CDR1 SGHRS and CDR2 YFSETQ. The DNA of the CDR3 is TGCGCCAGCAGCTTGGGATCAGGCTCCTACGAGCAGTACTTC. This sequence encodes CASSLGSGSYEQYF. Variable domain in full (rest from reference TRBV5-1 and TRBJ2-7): KAGVTQTPRYLIKTRGQQVTLSCSPISGHRSVSWYQQTPGQGLQFLFEYFSETQRNKGNFPGRFSGRQFSNSRSEMNVSTLELGDSALYLCASSLGSGSYEQYFGPGTRLTVT.

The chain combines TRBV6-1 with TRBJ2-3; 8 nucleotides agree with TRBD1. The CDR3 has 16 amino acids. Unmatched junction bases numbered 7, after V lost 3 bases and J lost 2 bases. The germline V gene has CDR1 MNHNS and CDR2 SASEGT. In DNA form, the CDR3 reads TGTGCCAGCAGTGACGTGACAGGGGAGGTCACAGATACGCAGTATTTT. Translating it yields CASSDVTGEVTDTQYF.

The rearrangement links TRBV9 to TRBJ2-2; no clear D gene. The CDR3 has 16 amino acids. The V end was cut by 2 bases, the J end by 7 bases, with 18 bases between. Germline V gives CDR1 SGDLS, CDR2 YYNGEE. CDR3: CASSVGLKIPRGELFF. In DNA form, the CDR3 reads TGTGCCAGCAGCGTTGGGCTAAAAATACCCCGCGGGGAGCTGTTTTTT.

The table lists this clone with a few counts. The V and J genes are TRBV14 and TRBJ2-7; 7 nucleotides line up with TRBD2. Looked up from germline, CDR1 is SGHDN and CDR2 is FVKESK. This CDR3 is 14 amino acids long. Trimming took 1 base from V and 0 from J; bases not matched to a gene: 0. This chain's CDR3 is CASSQGDYSYEQYF. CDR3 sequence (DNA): TGTGCCAGCAGCCAAGGGGACTACTCCTACGAGCAGTACTTC. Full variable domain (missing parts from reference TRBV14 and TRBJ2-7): EAGVTQFPSHSVIEKGQTVTLRCDPISGHDNLYWYRRVMGKEIKFLLHFVKESKQDESGMPNNRFLAERTGGTYSTLKVQPAELEDSGVYFCASSQGDYSYEQYFGPGTRLTVT.

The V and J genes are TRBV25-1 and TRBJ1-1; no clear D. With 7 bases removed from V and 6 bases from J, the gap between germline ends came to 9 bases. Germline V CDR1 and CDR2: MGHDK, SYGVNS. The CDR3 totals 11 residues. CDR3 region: CASISPPEAFF. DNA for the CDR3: TGTGCCAGCATCAGTCCTCCTGAAGCTTTCTTT.

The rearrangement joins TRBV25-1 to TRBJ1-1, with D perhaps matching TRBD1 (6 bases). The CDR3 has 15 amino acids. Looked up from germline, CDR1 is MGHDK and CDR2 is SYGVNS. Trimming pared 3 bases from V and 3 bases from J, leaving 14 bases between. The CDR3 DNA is TGTGCCAGCAGTGACCCCCAACAGGGTGACACTGAAGCTTTCTTT. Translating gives CASSDPQQGDTEAFF.

The CDR3 region is CASSYASGGTETQYF. CDR3 bases: TGTGCCAGCAGTTACGCTAGCGGGGGGACGGAGACCCAGTACTTC. The V call is TRBV6-6, the J call TRBJ2-5; 11 positions match TRBD2. This CDR3 is built from 15 residues. Germline assignment: CDR1 MNHNY and CDR2 SVGAGI (reference sequence). Trimming removed 2 bases from V and 5 bases from J; junction bases left unmatched: 4.

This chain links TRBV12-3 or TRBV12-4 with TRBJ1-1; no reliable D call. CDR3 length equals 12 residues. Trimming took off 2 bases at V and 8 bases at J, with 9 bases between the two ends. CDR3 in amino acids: CASSLIWEEAFF. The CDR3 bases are TGTGCCAGCAGTTTAATTTGGGAGGAAGCTTTCTTT.